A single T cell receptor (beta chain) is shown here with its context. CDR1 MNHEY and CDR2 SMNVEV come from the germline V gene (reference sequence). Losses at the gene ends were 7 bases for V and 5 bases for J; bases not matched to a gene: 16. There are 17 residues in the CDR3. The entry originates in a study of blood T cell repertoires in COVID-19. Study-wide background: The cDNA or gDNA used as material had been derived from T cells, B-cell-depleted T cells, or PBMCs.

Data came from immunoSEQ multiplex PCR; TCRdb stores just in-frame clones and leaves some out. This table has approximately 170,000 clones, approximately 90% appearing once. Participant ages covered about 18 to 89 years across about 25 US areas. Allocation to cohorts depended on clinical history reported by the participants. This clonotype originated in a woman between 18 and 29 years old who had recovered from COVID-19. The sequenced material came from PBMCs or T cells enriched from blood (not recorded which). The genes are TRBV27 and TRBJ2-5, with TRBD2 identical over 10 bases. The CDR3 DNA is TGTGCCAGCAAAACTAGACTAGCGGGTTCCTCTTTGGAGACCCAGTACTTC. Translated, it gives CASKTRLAGSSLETQYF.